The table lists the clone carrying this T cell receptor beta chain with a few counts. Its antigen remains unknown. An end of the junction differs from the germline gene, which may be a read error. CD8+ and CD4+ T cells from blood underwent TCR beta sequencing, which was carried out in a high-throughput format. RNA was extracted with the RNeasy kit, and a quantity of roughly 0.45 to 1 ug was reverse transcribed using random hexamers. By means of immunoSEQ multiplex PCR, TCR beta CDR3 spanning 54 Vbeta and 13 Jbeta underwent amplification. TCRdb reprocessed the immunoSEQ multiplex PCR reads via MiXCR and lists one record per CDR3 protein. This sample carries more than 100,000 distinct CDR3 sequences, about 96% of them seen once, and the ten largest clones take approximately 0.12%. This record comes from a study of CD8 T cells in Susac syndrome. Study observations and caveats: Individuals included in the TCR sequencing and HLA analysis were acknowledged by the study to be relatively few in number.

The source material was CD4+ T cells from PBMCs. The sequence was collected from a human donor in good health.

CDR3 loop: CASSLQGYEQYF. CDR3 coding DNA: TGTGCCAGCAGTTTGCAGGGTTACGAGCAGTACTTC. The V gene is TRBV5-1, the J gene TRBJ2-7; TRBD1 might be the D (5 bases). The CDR3 is 12 amino acids. The V gene's germline CDR1 is SGHRS and CDR2 YFSETQ.